The T cell receptor beta chain under discussion was sequenced for a study of technical replicates of blood from a few donors. The CDR3 is 14 amino acids. V was cut by 2 bases and J by 7 bases, with 15 bases left in between. CDR1 is SGHRS and CDR2 is YFSETQ in the germline V gene. Some clones are missing from TCRdb's copy, which holds only in-frame ones; the method was immunoSEQ multiplex PCR. The table records around 65,000 clones, around 87% of them present only once. Sample: PBMCs. The genes are TRBV5-1 and TRBJ1-2; D uncertain. The clonotype was recovered from a human donor in good health. Some clones in this sample may be carry-over from other donors' samples. The CDR3 here is CASSFGDGKPGYTF. The CDR3, as DNA: TGCGCCAGCAGCTTCGGGGATGGAAAGCCTGGCTACACCTTC.